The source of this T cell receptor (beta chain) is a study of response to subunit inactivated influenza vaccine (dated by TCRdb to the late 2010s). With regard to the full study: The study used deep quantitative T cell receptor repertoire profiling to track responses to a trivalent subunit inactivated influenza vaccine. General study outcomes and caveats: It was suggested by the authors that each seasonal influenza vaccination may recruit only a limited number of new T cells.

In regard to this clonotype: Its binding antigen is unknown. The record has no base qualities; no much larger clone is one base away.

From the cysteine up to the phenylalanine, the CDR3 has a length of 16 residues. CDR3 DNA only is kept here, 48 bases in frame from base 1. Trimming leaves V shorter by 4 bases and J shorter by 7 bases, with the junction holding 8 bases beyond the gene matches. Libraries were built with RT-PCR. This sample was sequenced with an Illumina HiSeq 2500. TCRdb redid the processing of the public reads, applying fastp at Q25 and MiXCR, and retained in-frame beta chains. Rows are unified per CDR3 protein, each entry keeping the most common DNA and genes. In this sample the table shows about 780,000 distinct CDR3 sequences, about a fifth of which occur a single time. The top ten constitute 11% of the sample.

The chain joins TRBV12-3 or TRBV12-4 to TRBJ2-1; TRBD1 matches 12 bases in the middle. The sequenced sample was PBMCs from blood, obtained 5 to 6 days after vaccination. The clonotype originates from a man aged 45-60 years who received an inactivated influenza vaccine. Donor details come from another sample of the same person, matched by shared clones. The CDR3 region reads CASSSLGTGGKNEQFF. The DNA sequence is TGTGCCAGCAGTTCGCTCGGGACAGGGGGCAAAAATGAGCAGTTCTTC.